One sample yielded the 26 T cell receptor beta chains listed below, sequenced in a study of shared clonotypes between healthy human individuals. This table comes from immunoSEQ multiplex PCR, and its TCRdb copy is limited to in-frame clones, with some not included. The sample lists more than 1 million clones, about four fifths occurring once. Material: memory CD4+ T cells from PBMCs. Subset denoted: CD45RA-negative fraction. These TCRs come from a man younger than 35 in good health. Some clones in this sample may be carry-over from other donors' samples.

This clone appeared a few times. The chain recombines TRBV5-1 with TRBJ2-2; 7 bases fit TRBD2. This CDR3 region has 14 residues. The germline gives CDR1 SGHRS, CDR2 YFSETQ. V was clipped by 4 bases and J by 5 bases; unmatched bases: 5. The CDR3 region is CASSPLGGTGELFF. Written as DNA, the CDR3 is TGCGCCAGCAGCCCCCTGGGAGGGACCGGGGAGCTGTTTTTT.

The V call is TRBV7-6, the J call TRBJ1-2, with D tentatively TRBD1 (5 bases). V gave up 5 bases and J gave up 7 bases, with 14 bases separating them. The CDR3 covers 13 residues. Per the germline V gene, CDR1 is SGHVS and CDR2 is FNYEAQ. CDR3 amino acids: CASSPQGQGGYTF. The CDR3 DNA sequence: TGTGCCAGCAGCCCGCAGGGCCAGGGTGGCTACACCTTC. The full variable domain, rest sourced from reference TRBV7-6 and TRBJ1-2, is GAGVSQSPRYKVTKRGQDVALRCDPISGHVSLYWYRQALGQGPEFLTYFNYEAQQDKSGLPNDRFSAERPEGSISTLTIQRTEQRDSAMYRCASSPQGQGGYTFGSGTRLTVV.

The V call is TRBV27, the J call TRBJ2-2; D may be TRBD2 (6 bases). The CDR3 spans 14 residues. The germline CDR1 and CDR2 sequences are MNHEY and SMNVEV (reference sequence). With 2 bases removed from V and 8 bases from J, the gap between germline ends came to 12 bases. DNA of the CDR3: TGTGCCAGCAGTTTAAGGAGGGCTTGGGGGGAGCTGTTTTTT. Translation gives CASSLRRAWGELFF.

On this clone: The sample has other DNA sequences that encode this CDR3 too. The rearrangement joins TRBV7-8 to TRBJ2-5; 7 nucleotides match TRBD1. V was clipped by 1 base and J by 3 bases; unmatched bases: 2. The germline V gene has CDR1 SGHVS and CDR2 FQNEAQ. This CDR3 has 14 residues. The CDR3 reads CASSLVGTEETQYF. CDR3 in DNA: TGTGCCAGCAGCTTAGTAGGGACAGAAGAGACCCAGTACTTC. Full variable domain (outside the CDR3, taken from reference TRBV7-8 and TRBJ2-5): GAGVSQSPRYKVAKRGQDVALRCDPISGHVSLFWYQQALGQGPEFLTYFQNEAQLDKSGLPSDRFFAERPEGSVSTLKIQRTQQEDSAVYLCASSLVGTEETQYFGPGTRLLVL.

The chain couples TRBV7-2 to TRBJ2-7; D gene unclear. With 1 base removed from V and 0 bases from J, the gap between germline ends came to 4 bases. CDR1 is SGHTA, CDR2 FQGNSA, per germline. This CDR3 contains 13 residues. The CDR3 loop is CASSLEHSYEQYF. In nucleotides, the CDR3 is TGTGCCAGCAGCTTAGAACACTCCTACGAGCAGTACTTC.

The V and J genes are TRBV9 and TRBJ1-2; D perhaps matches TRBD1 (5 bases). CDR1 and CDR2 (germline): SGDLS, YYNGEE. Deletions cut 7 bases from V and 4 bases from J, with 17 bases between. This CDR3 region has 14 residues. The CDR3 bases are TGTGCCAGCGCTCCCGTCGGGGACTCCTATGGCTACACCTTC. Translation: CASAPVGDSYGYTF.

The chain is built from TRBV7-9 and TRBJ1-2; D gene uncertain. Trimming pared 5 bases from V and 4 bases from J, leaving 11 bases between. CDR1 is SEHNR and CDR2 is FQNEAQ in the germline V gene (reference sequence). The CDR3 runs to 13 residues. DNA of the CDR3: TGTGCCAGCAGCCCTACGGCCACCTATGGCTACACCTTC. It is translated as CASSPTATYGYTF.

The CDR3: CASSVALAGGTYEQYF. The DNA of the CDR3 is TGTGCCAGCAGCGTAGCTCTAGCGGGAGGGACCTACGAGCAGTACTTC. The genes are TRBV9 and TRBJ2-7, with 12 bases fitting TRBD2. J was trimmed by 2 bases and V by 0 bases; bases with no gene match: 3. Germline V gene sequence: CDR1 SGDLS, CDR2 YYNGEE. CDR3 length equals 16 residues.

This clone occurred a few times. The rearrangement links TRBV19 to TRBJ1-1; D unclear. Germline loops: CDR1 LNHDA, CDR2 SQIVND (reference sequence). V was trimmed by 5 bases and J by 5 bases, leaving 6 bases between them. This CDR3 is 11 amino acids long. CDR3 DNA: TGTGCCAGTAGTTTTGTAACTGAAGCTTTCTTT. It is translated as CASSFVTEAFF.

This CDR3 is CASSVGGDHNQPQHF. The DNA of the CDR3 is TGTGCCAGCAGTGTAGGGGGGGACCACAATCAGCCCCAGCATTTT. The chain employs TRBV25-1 and TRBJ1-5, with D possibly matching TRBD1 (6 bases). Between the trimmed V and J ends, which lost 4 bases and 3 bases, there was a span of 13 bases. CDR1 MGHDK and CDR2 SYGVNS come from the germline V gene. This CDR3 has 15 residues. The whole variable domain, remainder taken from reference TRBV25-1 and TRBJ1-5, is EADIYQTPRYLVIGTGKKITLECSQTMGHDKMYWYQQDPGMELHLIHYSYGVNSTEKGDLSSESTVSRIRTEHFPLTLESARPSHTSQYLCASSVGGDHNQPQHFGDGTRLSIL.

The rearrangement joins TRBV5-1 to TRBJ2-2; possible D gene TRBD1, 6 bases. Germline V gives CDR1 SGHRS, CDR2 YFSETQ. V was pared by 4 bases and J by 7 bases, with 14 bases between. This CDR3 is 14 amino acids long. This CDR3 is CASSQMTGGGELFF. As DNA, the CDR3 is TGCGCCAGCAGCCAAATGACAGGCGGCGGGGAGCTGTTTTTT.

The chain joins TRBV19 to TRBJ1-1; TRBD1 matches at 11 bases. The germline V gene encodes CDR1 LNHDA and CDR2 SQIVND (reference sequence). CDR3 size: 15 residues. With V trimmed by 8 bases and J by 3 bases, 8 bases remained unmatched. In nucleotides, the CDR3 is TGTGCCAGTTACCGGACAGGGGGCTGGGACACTGAAGCTTTCTTT. It translates to CASYRTGGWDTEAFF.

The genes are TRBV11-2 and TRBJ2-7, with a tentative D call TRBD1 (5 bases). CDR1 is SGHAT, CDR2 FQNNGV, per germline. Trimming pared 5 bases from V and 1 base from J, leaving 15 bases between. The CDR3 is made up of 15 amino acids. Here the CDR3 DNA reads TGTGCCAGCAGCCCCTACGCAGGGCCGTCCTACGAGCAGTACTTC. As protein: CASSPYAGPSYEQYF.

V is TRBV7-3 and J is TRBJ2-3; D possibly corresponds to TRBD2 (5 bases). Trimming took 5 bases from V and 4 from J, leaving 16 bases between them. Germline assignment: CDR1 SGHTA and CDR2 FQGTGA. The CDR3 covers 15 residues. DNA of the CDR3: TGTGCCAGCAGCCGGTCCACCGGGAACGCAGATACGCAGTATTTT. The encoded protein is CASSRSTGNADTQYF.

A note on this clone: One base separates it from a far larger clone, so it is likely a read error. Different DNA sequences within this sample yield the same CDR3. The rearrangement uses TRBV7-3 and TRBJ2-1; 12 nucleotides match TRBD2. The CDR3 runs 15 residues. J was trimmed by 5 bases and V by 5 bases; bases with no gene match: 4. Germline V CDR1 and CDR2: SGHTA, FQGTGA. The CDR3 is CASSLGLAGNNEQFF. The CDR3 bases are TGTGCCAGCAGCCTGGGACTAGCGGGCAACAATGAGCAGTTCTTC. The full variable domain, completed using reference TRBV7-3 and TRBJ2-1, is GAGVSQTPSNKVTEKGKYVELRCDPISGHTALYWYRQSLGQGPEFLIYFQGTGAADDSGLPNDRFFAVRPEGSVSTLKIQRTERGDSAVYLCASSLGLAGNNEQFFGPGTRLTVL.

V and J are TRBV29-1 and TRBJ2-7, with 10 bases that match TRBD1. The germline CDR1 and CDR2 sequences are SQVTM and ANQGSEA. Trimming took 4 bases from V and 6 from J; bases not matched to a gene: 6. CDR3 length: 13 amino acids. The CDR3 DNA reads TGCAGCGTTGGACAGGGGGCGCTTACCGAGCAGTACTTC. It encodes CSVGQGALTEQYF.

Note on this clone: At the DNA level, this CDR3 is encoded by other sequences in the same sample as well. This rearrangement joins TRBV19 to TRBJ1-2, with D unresolved. Per germline, CDR1 LNHDA and CDR2 SQIVND (reference sequence). The CDR3 length is 12 residues. Trimming cost V 4 bases and J 5 bases, with 8 bases left between them. CDR3 nucleotide sequence: TGTGCCAGTAGTACCGGACCTTATGGCTACACCTTC. Its protein product is CASSTGPYGYTF.

This chain joins TRBV6-1 and TRBJ1-1; D gene unclear. Germline V gives CDR1 MNHNS, CDR2 SASEGT. Trimming left V 1 base short and J 4 bases short, with 7 bases between. The CDR3 loop spans 13 amino acids. This CDR3 is CASSEEGFTEAFF. The CDR3 DNA reads TGTGCCAGCAGTGAAGAGGGTTTCACTGAAGCTTTCTTT.

With regard to this clone: The junction differs from germline at one of its ends, possibly a read error. This chain joins TRBV7-2 and TRBJ2-7; 9 positions match TRBD1. The CDR3 contains 13 residues. The germline V gene encodes CDR1 SGHTA and CDR2 FQGNSA. CDR3 bases: TGTGCCAGCAGCTTGGACGGGACAGGGCCCGGCAACTTC. Protein sequence: CASSLDGTGPGNF.

The chain couples TRBV18 to TRBJ2-2; D uncertain. V gave up 5 bases and J gave up 0 bases, with 13 bases separating them. Germline V gene lookup returns CDR1 KGHSH and CDR2 LQKENI. The CDR3 contains 16 residues. The CDR3 sequence: CASSAKPITNTGELFF. The CDR3 DNA reads TGTGCCAGCTCAGCGAAGCCTATTACGAACACCGGGGAGCTGTTTTTT.

The chain combines TRBV28 with TRBJ2-2, with D maybe TRBD1 (6 bases). V lost 9 bases to trimming and J lost 1 base, with 12 bases between them. CDR1 is MDHEN, CDR2 SYDVKM, per germline. The CDR3 covers 14 residues. The CDR3 DNA sequence: TGTGCCAGTAGACCGGGACAGAACACCGGGGAGCTGTTTTTT. Its translation is CASRPGQNTGELFF.

V usage is TRBV11-1 and J usage is TRBJ2-7; D unclear. The CDR3 covers 15 residues. Trimming left V 5 bases short and J 0 bases short, with 14 bases between. Germline V lookup: CDR1 SGHAT, CDR2 FQDESV (reference sequence). The CDR3 nucleotides read TGTGCCAGCAGCCCTTGGGGTTTCTCCTCCTACGAGCAGTACTTC. It specifies CASSPWGFSSYEQYF.

This clone was picked up a small number of times. V is TRBV7-9 and J is TRBJ2-1; 7 bases map to TRBD1. CDR3 length equals 14 residues. The germline V gene has CDR1 SEHNR and CDR2 FQNEAQ (reference sequence). J gave up 5 bases and V 4 bases, and 5 bases lay outside the gene matches. CDR3 sequence: CASSWGQFDNEQFF. The CDR3 bases are TGTGCCAGCAGCTGGGGACAGTTTGACAATGAGCAGTTCTTC.

Regarding this clone: The same CDR3 arises from other DNA sequences in this sample as well. This chain links TRBV18 with TRBJ2-7; D ambiguous. V was clipped by 0 bases and J by 3 bases, with 3 bases between them. Germline assignment: CDR1 KGHSH and CDR2 LQKENI. There are 12 residues in the CDR3. CDR3: CASSPPSYEQYF. DNA for the CDR3: TGTGCCAGCTCACCACCTAGCTACGAGCAGTACTTC. The full variable domain, with the rest looked up from reference TRBV18 and TRBJ2-7, is NAGVMQNPRHLVRRRGQEARLRCSPMKGHSHVYWYRQLPEEGLKFMVYLQKENIIDESGMPKERFSAEFPKEGPSILRIQQVVRGDSAAYFCASSPPSYEQYFGPGTRLTVT.

This rearrangement joins TRBV2 to TRBJ1-2; D is unresolved. The CDR3 has 12 residues. V was cut by 1 base and J by 8 bases, with 8 bases left in between. Germline CDR1 reads SNHLY; CDR2 reads FYNNEI. CDR3 amino acids: CASSEVGIGYTF. The CDR3 nucleotides are TGTGCCAGCAGTGAAGTAGGGATCGGCTACACCTTC.

V usage is TRBV11-2 and J usage is TRBJ1-1, with a possible D match to TRBD1 (5 bases). Germline CDR1 is SGHAT and CDR2 is FQNNGV. Trimming removed 1 base at V and 4 bases at J, with 10 bases between. The CDR3 sequence is 14 residues long. In DNA, the CDR3 is TGTGCCAGCAGCTTAGCAAGAAGGGGCACTGAAGCTTTCTTT. Translation gives CASSLARRGTEAFF. The full variable domain, rest sourced from reference TRBV11-2 and TRBJ1-1, is EAGVAQSPRYKIIEKRQSVAFWCNPISGHATLYWYQQILGQGPKLLIQFQNNGVVDDSQLPKDRFSAERLKGVDSTLKIQPAKLEDSAVYLCASSLARRGTEAFFGQGTRLTVV.